Here is one T cell receptor (beta chain) with its context. The antigen is not known. The sample comes from a study of Ad26.COV2.S vaccination and SARS-CoV-2 variants. The wider study: Ad26.COV2.S, an intramuscular injection, was given once or twice 56 days apart.

Whole-study findings and limits: Comparability of non-spike TCR breadth was observed across vaccine and placebo recipients.

The sample's treatment: around 19 received Ad26.COV2.S at low or high dose, single or two shots; a few received placebo; per-sample allocation not given. Day 63 after the first vaccine or placebo injection was the time point for sampling. The CDR3 has 15 amino acids. Germline V gene data show CDR1 as SGHRS and CDR2 as YFSETQ. V lost 4 bases and J lost 3; bases outside the gene matches: 7. Measured with immunoSEQ multiplex PCR; TCRdb has only the in-frame clones, and not every one. The table shows under 600,000 clones, with about 89% occurring only once. Sequenced material: peripheral blood, taken in a trial of Ad26.COV2.S vaccine versus placebo. The TCR comes from a person between 18 and 65 years old who received the Ad26.COV2.S COVID-19 vaccine or a placebo. V is TRBV5-1 and J is TRBJ2-7, with 10 nucleotides matching TRBD2. The CDR3 DNA reads TGCGCCAGCAGCCAGTCTAGCGGGGGACTCTACGAGCAGTACTTC. It translates to CASSQSSGGLYEQYF.